One sample yielded the 30 T cell receptor beta chains listed below, sequenced in a study of blood T cell repertoires in COVID-19. The method was immunoSEQ multiplex PCR; TCRdb's version includes in-frame clones alone and lacks a portion of them. Of roughly 110,000 clones in the sample, 85% were seen once. Sequencing used peripheral blood. The receptors were gathered from a human donor in a cohort sampled during active COVID-19.

DNA for the CDR3: TGTGCCAGTAGCTTCACAGATACGCAGTATTTT. Its translation is CASSFTDTQYF. This sequence joins TRBV19 and TRBJ2-3; D is undetermined. The V gene's germline CDR1 is LNHDA and CDR2 SQIVND (reference sequence). This CDR3 is built from 11 residues. V was cut by 6 bases and J by 2 bases, with 3 bases left in between.

The rearrangement uses TRBV27 and TRBJ2-3; 7 bases are shared with TRBD2. The trim removed 2 bases at V and 3 bases at J, leaving 8 bases unmatched. The CDR3 loop spans 16 amino acids. CDR1 is MNHEY, CDR2 SMNVEV, per germline (reference sequence). In DNA, the CDR3 is TGTGCCAGCAGTTTAGGGCTTAACGGGGGGACAGATACGCAGTATTTT. It specifies CASSLGLNGGTDTQYF.

The chain uses TRBV9 and TRBJ1-2, with D possibly being TRBD1 (5 bases). CDR3 size: 20 residues. The V end was cut by 3 bases, the J end by 5 bases, with 32 bases between. The germline CDR1 and CDR2 sequences are SGDLS and YYNGEE. In DNA, the CDR3 is TGTGCCAGCAGCGCCTCGGCGGGGGTCCCGGGGGTCCGTCGACCTTATGGCTACACCTTC. Amino acid sequence: CASSASAGVPGVRRPYGYTF.

The V gene is TRBV2, the J gene TRBJ2-2; D call uncertain. Per the germline V gene, CDR1 is SNHLY and CDR2 is FYNNEI. The V end lost 4 bases, the J end lost 3 bases, and 6 bases lay between the germline ends. There are 13 residues in the CDR3. CDR3 nucleotides: TGTGCCAGCAGTGGACAAGACACCGGGGAGCTGTTTTTT. This sequence encodes CASSGQDTGELFF.

The table lists this clone with a count of one. This may be a read error, as it is one base from a much larger clone. This sequence joins TRBV2 and TRBJ1-6, with TRBD1 identical over 9 bases. This CDR3 has 14 residues. With 6 bases clipped from V and 5 bases from J, the junction kept 2 bases outside the gene matches. The germline gives CDR1 SNHLY, CDR2 FYNNEI. CDR3 loop: CASSRDRDNSPLHF. The CDR3, as DNA: TGTGCCAGCAGCCGGGACAGGGATAATTCACCCCTCCACTTT. Drawing the rest from reference TRBV2 and TRBJ1-6, the complete variable domain is EPEVTQTPSHQVTQMGQEVILRCVPISNHLYFYWYRQILGQKVEFLVSFYNNEISEKSEIFDDQFSVERPDGSNFTLKIRSTKLEDSAMYFCASSRDRDNSPLHFGNGTRLTVT.

This clone was detected only once. V usage is TRBV9 and J usage is TRBJ1-3, with TRBD1 matching over 10 bases. CDR1 SGDLS and CDR2 YYNGEE come from the germline V gene. With V trimmed by 3 bases and J by 3 bases, 6 bases remained unmatched. The CDR3 extends over 16 amino acids. CDR3 coding DNA: TGTGCCAGCAGCGAGGGACAGGGGACATTTGGAAACACCATATATTTT. Protein: CASSEGQGTFGNTIYF. Using reference TRBV9 and TRBJ1-3 for the parts outside the CDR3, the full variable domain is DSGVTQTPKHLITATGQRVTLRCSPRSGDLSVYWYQQSLDQGLQFLIQYYNGEERAKGNILERFSAQQFPDLHSELNLSSLELGDSALYFCASSEGQGTFGNTIYFGEGSWLTVV.

Comments on this clone: Germline and junction disagree at one end, which may indicate a read error. The rearrangement uses TRBV2 and TRBJ2-1; weak D call: TRBD1 (5 bases). Germline V CDR1 and CDR2: SNHLY, FYNNEI. The CDR3 extends over 15 amino acids. The CDR3 sequence is CASSEGATMYNEQFF. CDR3 in DNA: TGTGCCAGCAGCGAAGGGGCTACAATGTACAATGAGCAGTTCTTC.

This clone came up once. V gene TRBV25-1 combines with J gene TRBJ1-5; D is possibly TRBD1 (6 bases). CDR3 size: 15 residues. Germline-derived CDR1 and CDR2 are MGHDK and SYGVNS. V gave up 2 bases and J gave up 6 bases, with 14 bases separating them. The CDR3 region has the DNA TGTGCCAGCAGTGAAGCGGGGGGCGGTGGTCAGCCCCAGCATTTT. Its translation is CASSEAGGGGQPQHF.

The rearrangement links TRBV6-6 to TRBJ1-5, with D possibly TRBD1 on 5 matching bases. Germline CDR1 and CDR2: MNHNY and SVGAGI (reference sequence). V lost 2 bases and J lost 6, with 11 bases in between. The CDR3 extends over 14 amino acids. The CDR3 spells CASSYAGVAQPQHF. CDR3 in DNA: TGTGCCAGCAGTTACGCGGGGGTGGCTCAGCCCCAGCATTTT.

This chain links TRBV12-3 or TRBV12-4 with TRBJ2-5; a weak D match, TRBD1 (5 bases). V shed 6 bases and J shed 5 bases, with 10 bases lying between them. This CDR3 contains 12 residues. The CDR3: CASSSRGETQYF. DNA for the CDR3: TGTGCCAGCAGCTCAAGGGGTGAGACCCAGTACTTC.

This clone showed up just a few times. This chain links TRBV6-7 with TRBJ2-1, with 7 bases aligning to TRBD1. TRBV6-7 is annotated as an ORF whose role is uncertain. Unmatched junction bases numbered 16, after V lost 2 bases and J lost 3 bases. There are 19 residues in the CDR3. CDR3 sequence (DNA): TGTGCCAGCAGTTACCCAAATAGGGGACAGAGTGGAGGCTACAATGAGCAGTTCTTC. This codes for CASSYPNRGQSGGYNEQFF.

This clone has only a few counts. V is TRBV11-2 and J is TRBJ1-3; D possibly corresponds to TRBD1 (5 bases). Trimming left V 6 bases short and J 2 bases short, with 11 bases between. Germline assignment: CDR1 SGHAT and CDR2 FQNNGV. The CDR3 loop spans 14 amino acids. The CDR3 loop reads CASRQPGTGNTIYF. As DNA, the CDR3 is TGTGCCAGCAGACAGCCAGGGACTGGAAACACCATATATTTT. Supplemented by reference TRBV11-2 and TRBJ1-3, the full variable domain reads EAGVAQSPRYKIIEKRQSVAFWCNPISGHATLYWYQQILGQGPKLLIQFQNNGVVDDSQLPKDRFSAERLKGVDSTLKIQPAKLEDSAVYLCASRQPGTGNTIYFGEGSWLTVV.

The V and J genes are TRBV9 and TRBJ2-1; 8 nucleotides match TRBD2. Germline values: CDR1 SGDLS, CDR2 YYNGEE. With V trimmed by 3 bases and J by 8 bases, 7 bases remained unmatched. The CDR3 is 14 amino acids. This CDR3 is CASSGGLGVDEQFF. CDR3 nucleotide sequence: TGTGCCAGCAGCGGGGGACTAGGGGTTGATGAGCAGTTCTTC.

The chain recombines TRBV7-8 with TRBJ2-3; 10 bases align to TRBD2. J lost 2 bases, V lost 5 bases, and 10 bases had no gene match. This CDR3 has 17 residues. Germline lookup yields CDR1 SGHVS and CDR2 FQNEAQ. CDR3 amino acids: CASSRESGGALTDTQYF. CDR3 in DNA: TGTGCCAGCAGCCGAGAGAGCGGGGGGGCCCTCACAGATACGCAGTATTTT.

V gene TRBV29-1 combines with J gene TRBJ1-2, with TRBD1 matching 8 bases. There are 11 residues in the CDR3. V shed 4 bases, J shed 9 bases, and the junction held 4 bases outside the gene matches. Germline values: CDR1 SQVTM, CDR2 ANQGSEA. The DNA of the CDR3 is TGCAGCGTTGCCGGACAGGGTAGCTACACCTTC. It encodes CSVAGQGSYTF.

The CDR3 protein is CSVDPQGETQYF. The CDR3 nucleotides read TGCAGCGTTGATCCGCAGGGAGAGACCCAGTACTTC. The chain is built from TRBV29-1 and TRBJ2-5, with D possibly matching TRBD1 (5 bases). This CDR3 region has 12 residues. Germline lookup yields CDR1 SQVTM and CDR2 ANQGSEA. The V and J ends lost 3 bases and 4 bases respectively, with 9 bases between them.

The rearrangement uses TRBV3-1 (or the pseudogene TRBV3-2) and TRBJ2-1, with TRBD2 as a possible D gene (6 bases). This CDR3 comprises 15 residues. Germline loops: CDR1 LGHDT, CDR2 YNNKEL (reference sequence). V shed 0 bases and J shed 5 bases, with 11 bases lying between them. Here the CDR3 DNA reads TGTGCCAGCAGCCAAGACCTAGCGCCCAACAATGAGCAGTTCTTC. Translation gives CASSQDLAPNNEQFF.

J is TRBJ1-5 and V is TRBV6-1; perhaps TRBD1 as D (6 bases). V was trimmed by 2 bases and J by 0 bases, leaving 8 bases between them. The CDR3 has 15 amino acids. Germline CDR1 is MNHNS and CDR2 is SASEGT. This CDR3 reads CASSENRDSNQPQHF. CDR3 DNA: TGTGCCAGCAGTGAAAACAGGGATAGCAATCAGCCCCAGCATTTT.

This sequence joins TRBV6-5 and TRBJ1-5, with D unclear. The CDR3 is 15 amino acids. The germline V gene encodes CDR1 MNHEY and CDR2 SVGAGI. Trimming left V 6 bases short and J 5 bases short, with 17 bases between. The chain's CDR3 is CASSWAPYPDQPQHF. The CDR3 bases are TGTGCCAGCAGCTGGGCCCCATATCCAGATCAGCCCCAGCATTTT.

This clone has a single count. CDR3 in DNA: TGTGCCAGCGGCCCGACAGTTGATTCACCCCTCCACTTT. Its translation: CASGPTVDSPLHF. The rearrangement joins TRBV6-5 to TRBJ1-6, with a weak D call TRBD1 (5 bases). V was shortened by 8 bases and J by 8 bases, with 13 bases between the two germline ends. The CDR3 runs 13 residues. The germline V gene encodes CDR1 MNHEY and CDR2 SVGAGI.

The chain links TRBV4-3 to TRBJ2-1, with 11 nucleotides matching TRBD2. Germline V gene lookup returns CDR1 LGHNA and CDR2 YSLEER. The CDR3 is 17 amino acids. Losses at the gene ends were 0 bases for V and 7 bases for J; bases not matched to a gene: 8. The CDR3 here is CASSQELAGVFRNEQFF. The CDR3 coding sequence is TGCGCCAGCAGCCAAGAACTAGCGGGGGTTTTTAGGAATGAGCAGTTCTTC.

The chain has TRBV11-2 and TRBJ1-1, with unresolved D. The CDR3 covers 13 residues. The germline V and J ends were trimmed by 3 bases and 4 bases, with 9 bases remaining between them. From germline, CDR1 is SGHAT and CDR2 FQNNGV. The CDR3 here is CASSFPGSTEAFF. The CDR3 DNA sequence: TGTGCCAGCAGCTTCCCCGGGAGCACTGAAGCTTTCTTT.

This clone occurred once. CDR3 sequence (DNA): TGCGCCAGCAGCCTTCAGGGCCAATATGGCTACACCTTC. It codes for CASSLQGQYGYTF. The rearrangement uses TRBV5-1 and TRBJ1-2; perhaps TRBD1 as D (5 bases). Looked up from germline, CDR1 is SGHRS and CDR2 is YFSETQ. The V gene lost 4 bases and the J gene lost 5 bases, with 12 bases spanning the gap. The CDR3 is 13 amino acids.

This clone was recorded once. CDR3 protein: CASSLALAGFTDTQYF. The CDR3 DNA reads TGTGCCAGCAGCTTGGCGCTAGCGGGGTTCACAGATACGCAGTATTTT. V usage is TRBV5-4 and J usage is TRBJ2-3, with TRBD2 matching 9 bases. V lost 0 bases and J lost 2; bases outside the gene matches: 4. The CDR3 sequence is 16 residues long. Germline V gives CDR1 SGHNT, CDR2 YYREEE (reference sequence).

This clone has at least ten counts. This chain links TRBV28 with TRBJ2-3; D not certain. Trimming took 5 bases from V and 3 from J, leaving 15 bases between them. This CDR3 has 15 amino acids. The germline V gene has CDR1 MDHEN and CDR2 SYDVKM. The CDR3 nucleotides read TGTGCCAGCAGTAACCCCTCAGCGCTGACAGATACGCAGTATTTT. This translates into CASSNPSALTDTQYF.

The rearrangement links TRBV18 to TRBJ1-2; the match to TRBD1 covers 8 bases. The junction had 8 bases not matched to a gene; V was cut back by 6 bases and J by 2 bases. Per germline, CDR1 KGHSH and CDR2 LQKENI. The length of the CDR3 is 15 residues. DNA for the CDR3: TGTGCCAGCTCTTCAGGACAGGGAGGGAACTATGGCTACACCTTC. Its protein is CASSSGQGGNYGYTF.

V is TRBV5-1 and J is TRBJ2-7; possibly TRBD1 for D (6 bases). V was shortened by 0 bases and J by 0 bases, with 19 bases between the two germline ends. This CDR3 comprises 18 residues. Germline-derived CDR1 and CDR2 are SGHRS and YFSETQ. CDR3 DNA sequence: TGCGCCAGCAGCTTGGGGGCCGGGACACGAACGACCTCCTACGAGCAGTACTTC. This gives the protein CASSLGAGTRTTSYEQYF.

V and J are TRBV28 and TRBJ2-3; D unclear. The germline V gene has CDR1 MDHEN and CDR2 SYDVKM. The V end was cut by 7 bases, the J end by 3 bases, with 5 bases between. This CDR3 has 11 residues. CDR3 in DNA: TGTGCCAGCACAGAAACAGATACGCAGTATTTT. It is translated as CASTETDTQYF.

In its sample, this clone was seen once. The rearrangement uses TRBV5-4 and TRBJ1-6; D perhaps matches TRBD1 (5 bases). Germline CDR1 SGHNT, CDR2 YYREEE (reference sequence). The V end was cut by 6 bases, the J end by 7 bases, with 17 bases between. The CDR3 is 15 amino acids. The CDR3 region has the DNA TGTGCCAGCACCCTGGCGGGGGAAGACAATTCACCCCTCCACTTT. Amino acids: CASTLAGEDNSPLHF.

The chain combines TRBV5-1 with TRBJ1-3, with a tentative D call TRBD1 (5 bases). CDR1 is SGHRS and CDR2 is YFSETQ in the germline V gene. This CDR3 is 16 amino acids long. The V gene lost 1 base and the J gene lost 0 bases, with 11 bases spanning the gap. In DNA, the CDR3 is TGCGCCAGCAGCTTGCAAACAGGAGTCTCTGGAAACACCATATATTTT. Translated, it gives CASSLQTGVSGNTIYF.